A single sample gave rise to the 30 T cell receptor beta chains below, sequenced in a study of technical replicates of blood from a handful of donors (dated by TCRdb to between 2016 and 2019). Library method: the immunoSEQ multiplex PCR assay. Sourced from immuneACCESS, this table was stored by TCRdb with only in-frame sequences that have V and J called. A share of the clones is absent; for the studies checked, an unresolved V gene accounts for under half, and the remainder has no known explanation. The sample yields about 70,000 clones; over 85% were counted once. 0.41% of the sample belongs to the ten largest clones. The sequenced material came from T cells isolated from PBMCs. The receptors were sampled from a human donor in good health.

The J gene is TRBJ2-3, the V gene TRBV7-2; D is possibly TRBD1 (7 bases). This CDR3 region has 16 residues. Per germline, CDR1 SGHTA and CDR2 FQGNSA. Trimming took off 5 bases at V and 2 bases at J, with 17 bases between the two ends. CDR3 bases: TGTGCCAGCAGCCCCTTCGGAGGGGGCGCCACAGATACGCAGTATTTT. The encoded protein is CASSPFGGGATDTQYF. The whole variable domain, remainder taken from reference TRBV7-2 and TRBJ2-3, is GAGVSQSPSNKVTEKGKDVELRCDPISGHTALYWYRQSLGQGLEFLIYFQGNSAPDKSGLPSDRFSAERTGGSVSTLTIQRTQQEDSAVYLCASSPFGGGATDTQYFGPGTRLTVL.

V is TRBV28 and J is TRBJ1-1, with D maybe TRBD1 (6 bases). CDR3 size: 16 residues. CDR1 and CDR2 from the germline V gene are MDHEN and SYDVKM. Trimming pared 4 bases from V and 7 bases from J, leaving 22 bases between. The CDR3 protein is CASSSIRTGMVFEAFF. CDR3 coding DNA: TGTGCCAGCAGTTCTATAAGAACAGGGATGGTCTTTGAAGCTTTCTTT. Using reference TRBV28 and TRBJ1-1 for the parts outside the CDR3, the full variable domain is DVKVTQSSRYLVKRTGEKVFLECVQDMDHENMFWYRQDPGLGLRLIYFSYDVKMKEKGDIPEGYSVSREKKERFSLILESASTNQTSMYLCASSSIRTGMVFEAFFGQGTRLTVV.

This clone was seen a few times. The V and J genes are TRBV6-1 and TRBJ1-5; the match to TRBD1 covers 8 bases. The CDR3 contains 14 residues. Germline trimming cut 5 bases from V and 6 bases from J; bases unmatched to any gene: 6. Germline CDR1 and CDR2: MNHNS and SASEGT. DNA for the CDR3: TGTGCCAGCAGTCAGGGGGCATTACCTCAGCCCCAGCATTTT. Its protein product is CASSQGALPQPQHF.

The V gene is TRBV7-9, the J gene TRBJ1-5, with 7 bases that match TRBD1. With 3 bases clipped from V and 6 bases from J, the junction kept 11 bases outside the gene matches. This CDR3 region has 16 residues. CDR1 and CDR2 from the germline V gene are SEHNR and FQNEAQ (reference sequence). The CDR3 here is CASSLDPGAGGQPQHF. Written as DNA, the CDR3 is TGTGCCAGCAGCTTGGACCCAGGGGCAGGGGGTCAGCCCCAGCATTTT.

The J gene is TRBJ2-3, the V gene TRBV9; D call uncertain. The CDR3 consists of 13 residues. Germline V gene lookup returns CDR1 SGDLS and CDR2 YYNGEE. Trimming removed 1 base from V and 6 bases from J, with 9 bases in between. The CDR3 coding sequence is TGTGCCAGCAGCGTATTACTCTATGATACGCAGTATTTT. The encoded protein is CASSVLLYDTQYF.

The V and J genes are TRBV6-6 and TRBJ1-5; 9 nucleotides agree with TRBD1. Germline V gene sequence: CDR1 MNHNY, CDR2 SVGAGI (reference sequence). V lost 7 bases and J lost 7; bases outside the gene matches: 14. The CDR3 extends over 16 amino acids. The CDR3 protein is CASTDSGTGSGQPQHF. CDR3 coding DNA: TGTGCCAGCACCGACTCCGGGACAGGGTCGGGACAGCCCCAGCATTTT.

The chain links TRBV10-3 to TRBJ2-1; 13 bases are shared with TRBD2. CDR1 is ENHRY and CDR2 is SYGVKD in the germline V gene. The CDR3 loop spans 14 amino acids. V shed 2 bases and J 8 bases; nucleotides not matched to a gene: 0. CDR3 bases: TGTGCCATCAGTGAGGGACTAGCGGGAGATGAGCAGTTCTTC. It yields the protein CAISEGLAGDEQFF.

This clone was observed a single time. The chain couples TRBV19 to TRBJ2-7, with a weak D call TRBD1 (5 bases). The CDR3 is made up of 13 amino acids. Trimming stripped 3 bases from V and 3 bases from J, with 9 bases between. Germline-derived CDR1 and CDR2 are LNHDA and SQIVND (reference sequence). The CDR3 DNA sequence: TGTGCCAGTAGTATCAGCCAGGGCTACGAGCAGTACTTC. The encoded protein is CASSISQGYEQYF.

This chain connects TRBV5-1 to TRBJ2-3; 7 nucleotides agree with TRBD2. Trimming at V came to 5 bases and at J to 4 bases, leaving 10 bases not matched to a gene. Germline CDR1 SGHRS, CDR2 YFSETQ. CDR3 length: 15 residues. CDR3 amino acids: CASRRQAGSADTQYF. CDR3 coding DNA: TGCGCCAGCAGACGACAAGCGGGAAGTGCAGATACGCAGTATTTT.

V is TRBV6-5 and J is TRBJ2-7; 9 positions match TRBD2. The CDR3 contains 14 residues. Germline trimming cut 2 bases from V and 7 bases from J; bases unmatched to any gene: 6. CDR1 and CDR2 (germline): MNHEY, SVGAGI. As DNA, the CDR3 is TGTGCCAGCAGTTACCTAGCGGGACATATAGAGCAGTACTTC. Translating it yields CASSYLAGHIEQYF.

This chain uses TRBV4-1 with TRBJ2-7; 7 bases line up with TRBD2. Germline lookup yields CDR1 MGHRA and CDR2 YSYEKL. This CDR3 comprises 16 residues. The junction had 10 bases not matched to a gene; V was cut back by 0 bases and J by 5 bases. CDR3 bases: TGCGCCAGCAGCCAAGATTGGCGGGGGACTAAAGACGAGCAGTACTTC. Residues: CASSQDWRGTKDEQYF.

The chain has TRBV5-8 and TRBJ2-5; tentatively, D is TRBD1 (6 bases). CDR3 length: 14 amino acids. Trimming removed 5 bases from V and 4 bases from J, with 15 bases in between. In germline, CDR1 is SGHTS, CDR2 YDEGEE. CDR3: CASSFRGRGETQYF. The CDR3 DNA reads TGTGCCAGCAGTTTCAGGGGTAGGGGAGAGACCCAGTACTTC.

The chain recombines TRBV5-1 with TRBJ1-4, with 11 bases identical to TRBD1. The CDR3 totals 16 residues. With V trimmed by 4 bases and J by 8 bases, 10 bases remained unmatched. Germline V gene data show CDR1 as SGHRS and CDR2 as YFSETQ. For the CDR3, the DNA is TGCGCCAGCAGCGCGGGACAGGGGGGCATAGGGGAAAAACTGTTTTTT. Encoded protein: CASSAGQGGIGEKLFF.

This chain uses TRBV14 with TRBJ2-1; no definite D call. This CDR3 contains 14 residues. V was cut by 2 bases and J by 0 bases, with 5 bases left in between. Per germline, CDR1 SGHDN and CDR2 FVKESK. The CDR3 sequence: CASSQQVSYNEQFF. The CDR3 DNA reads as TGTGCCAGCAGCCAACAGGTCTCCTACAATGAGCAGTTCTTC.

The genes are TRBV19 and TRBJ1-4; D might be TRBD1 (6 bases). This CDR3 is built from 16 residues. The germline V and J ends were trimmed by 6 bases and 3 bases, with 17 bases remaining between them. The V gene's germline CDR1 is LNHDA and CDR2 SQIVND (reference sequence). The CDR3, as DNA: TGTGCCAGTAGCCCTAAGGGGGTAGGTGCTAATGAAAAACTGTTTTTT. It is translated as CASSPKGVGANEKLFF.

The chain uses TRBV5-4 and TRBJ1-4, with unresolved D. The CDR3 has 15 amino acids. CDR1 and CDR2 (germline): SGHNT, YYREEE (reference sequence). Between the trimmed V and J ends, which lost 5 bases and 7 bases, there was a span of 18 bases. CDR3 protein: CASSSFGQRGEKLFF. Here the CDR3 DNA reads TGTGCCAGCAGTTCATTTGGTCAGAGAGGTGAAAAACTGTTTTTT.

This rearrangement joins TRBV6-1 to TRBJ2-1; TRBD1 matches 9 bases. Germline CDR1 and CDR2: MNHNS and SASEGT. Trimming took 6 bases from V and 12 from J; bases not matched to a gene: 9. The CDR3 is made up of 13 amino acids. CDR3 region: CASSLDRGSGQFF. The CDR3 DNA is TGTGCCAGCAGCCTGGACAGGGGCAGTGGGCAGTTCTTC.

This CDR3 is CASSSGLTYEQYF. DNA of the CDR3: TGTGCCAGTAGCAGTGGACTCACCTACGAGCAGTACTTC. The gene calls are TRBV19 and TRBJ2-7; the D gene is possibly TRBD2 (5 bases). Trimming pared 6 bases from V and 2 bases from J, leaving 11 bases between. Germline lookup yields CDR1 LNHDA and CDR2 SQIVND (reference sequence). The CDR3 contains 13 residues.

The V call is TRBV30, the J call TRBJ2-1; D gene unclear. The CDR3 consists of 11 residues. Germline CDR1 GTSNPN, CDR2 SVGIG (reference sequence). Trimming left V 2 bases short and J 10 bases short, with 9 bases between. DNA for the CDR3: TGTGCCTGGAGTATAAACTACGAGCAGTTCTTC. This sequence encodes CAWSINYEQFF. Together with reference TRBV30 and TRBJ2-1, the CDR3 gives the full variable domain: SQTIHQWPATLVQPVGSPLSLECTVEGTSNPNLYWYRQAAGRGLQLLFYSVGIGQISSEVPQNLSASRPQDRQFILSSKKLLLSDSGFYLCAWSINYEQFFGPGTRLTVL.

This chain uses TRBV19 with TRBJ2-5; the match to TRBD1 covers 9 bases. V dropped 3 bases and J dropped 6; count of bases not matched to a gene: 17. The germline gives CDR1 LNHDA, CDR2 SQIVND (reference sequence). There are 18 residues in the CDR3. The CDR3 is CASSISVLGQGREKTQYF. The CDR3 DNA sequence: TGTGCCAGTAGTATCTCGGTTCTGGGACAGGGAAGGGAAAAGACCCAGTACTTC.

The chain is built from TRBV28 and TRBJ1-4; a possible D gene is TRBD1 (5 bases). The CDR3 contains 13 residues. V gave up 8 bases and J gave up 3 bases, with 10 bases separating them. Germline values: CDR1 MDHEN, CDR2 SYDVKM. CDR3 coding DNA: TGTGCCAGCCGCGACAGAGCTAATGAAAAACTGTTTTTT. Protein product: CASRDRANEKLFF.

The rearrangement links TRBV9 to TRBJ2-3; weak D call: TRBD2 (6 bases). The V and J ends lost 4 bases and 0 bases respectively, with 12 bases between them. Germline lookup yields CDR1 SGDLS and CDR2 YYNGEE. CDR3 length equals 15 residues. CDR3 sequence: CASSPRDLSTDTQYF. For the CDR3, the DNA is TGTGCCAGCAGCCCCCGGGACTTGAGCACAGATACGCAGTATTTT.

The chain carries TRBV7-3 and TRBJ1-1, with D possibly TRBD1 on 5 matching bases. Per germline, CDR1 SGHTA and CDR2 FQGTGA. V gave up 5 bases and J gave up 1 base, with 8 bases separating them. CDR3 size: 13 residues. CDR3 protein: CASSVDRNTEAFF. CDR3 DNA sequence: TGTGCCAGCAGCGTTGACAGGAACACTGAAGCTTTCTTT.

V gene TRBV27 combines with J gene TRBJ2-3; D unclear. Trimming took off 1 base at V and 4 bases at J, with 6 bases between the two ends. The germline CDR1 and CDR2 sequences are MNHEY and SMNVEV (reference sequence). The CDR3 has 13 amino acids. The CDR3 DNA reads as TGTGCCAGCAGTTTATTTACACCAGATACGCAGTATTTT. It translates to CASSLFTPDTQYF.

CDR3 amino acids: CASRAPGNTIYF. The CDR3 DNA is TGTGCCAGCAGGGCCCCTGGAAACACCATATATTTT. The chain carries TRBV27 and TRBJ1-3, with D uncertain. Germline assignment: CDR1 MNHEY and CDR2 SMNVEV (reference sequence). The CDR3 contains 12 residues. Between the trimmed V and J ends, which lost 6 bases and 2 bases, there was a span of 5 bases.

This sequence joins TRBV11-2 and TRBJ1-4; D is uncertain. The ends were cut back, 0 bases at V and 0 bases at J, with 8 bases in the middle. This CDR3 has 16 amino acids. CDR1 is SGHAT and CDR2 is FQNNGV in the germline V gene. CDR3 sequence reads: CASSLDRLTTNEKLFF. The CDR3 DNA follows: TGTGCCAGCAGCTTAGACAGACTTACAACTAATGAAAAACTGTTTTTT.

The V gene is TRBV28, the J gene TRBJ2-7; D ambiguous. Germline CDR1 reads MDHEN; CDR2 reads SYDVKM. The V gene lost 6 bases and the J gene lost 5 bases, with 11 bases spanning the gap. This CDR3 comprises 12 residues. The CDR3 region has the DNA TGTGCCAGCAGCCCGCCGGTAAACGAGCAGTACTTC. This sequence encodes CASSPPVNEQYF.

This clone was observed once. The chain links TRBV30 to TRBJ1-1, with no clear D. V dropped 4 bases and J dropped 10 bases, with 22 bases sitting between them. Germline loops: CDR1 GTSNPN, CDR2 SVGIG (reference sequence). This CDR3 is 14 amino acids long. CDR3 loop: CAWTLDQMFKVAFF. The CDR3 nucleotides read TGTGCCTGGACCCTAGACCAAATGTTTAAGGTAGCTTTCTTT.

V usage is TRBV11-3 and J usage is TRBJ2-7; TRBD2 matches at 9 bases. With V trimmed by 4 bases and J by 0 bases, 7 bases remained unmatched. Germline CDR1 SGHNT, CDR2 YENEEA. There are 16 residues in the CDR3. CDR3 protein: CASSSHSGGFSYEQYF. The DNA of the CDR3 is TGTGCCAGCAGCTCCCATAGCGGGGGATTCTCCTACGAGCAGTACTTC.

The V call is TRBV4-3, the J call TRBJ1-4; 7 nucleotides agree with TRBD1. Per the germline V gene, CDR1 is LGHNA and CDR2 is YSLEER. This CDR3 spans 16 amino acids. The V segment lost 0 bases and the J segment 11 bases; nucleotides outside the gene matches: 12. The CDR3 here is CASSQERGQQGYKLFF. CDR3 sequence (DNA): TGCGCCAGCAGCCAAGAAAGAGGCCAACAGGGGTACAAACTGTTTTTT.